This T cell receptor beta chain stems from a study of T cells after yellow fever vaccination. Study results and limitations: High-abundance clonotypes from the bulk population could contaminate FACS-sorted repertoires. Some clonotypes were seen in both the CD4 and the CD8 compartments. These made up a small share and likely arose from convergent recombination. Most primary-vaccination clones reappeared after the booster (approximately 97% CD4, roughly 88% CD8).

The 5'RACE template-switching step produced TCR cDNA and added a universal primer site and UMIs. TCRdb reprocessed the 5' RACE reads via MiXCR and lists one record per CDR3 protein. This sample has approximately 340,000 distinct CDR3 sequences, with roughly 8.7% found just once. A few counts support this clonotype. Its cognate antigen is unknown. The sequence was obtained from a man aged 18 to 30 who received the YFV17D yellow fever vaccine. The sequencing used PBMCs, collected on the day of the first yellow fever vaccination.

The CDR3 spells CASSVGAARAPLAQYNEQFF. The CDR3 coding sequence is TGTGCCAGCAGCGTAGGTGCAGCCCGGGCCCCACTCGCGCAGTACAATGAGCAGTTCTTC. The gene calls are TRBV9 and TRBJ2-1; D is undetermined. The CDR3 covers 20 residues. Germline loops: CDR1 SGDLS, CDR2 YYNGEE. V was clipped by 0 bases and J by 4 bases, with 26 bases between them.